The 20 T cell receptor beta chains in this list originate from one sample, sequenced in a study of siplizumab effects on memory and regulatory T cells. Profiled with immunoSEQ multiplex PCR; TCRdb holds only in-frame clones, not every one. The sample holds around 100,000 clones; 85% to 95% are singletons and the top ten take around 12%. The sample consisted of non-Treg CD4+ T cells sorted from blood. These receptor sequences come from a human donor in good health.

The J gene is TRBJ2-3, the V gene TRBV5-1, with D maybe TRBD1 (6 bases). CDR3 length equals 15 residues. Trimming pared 4 bases from V and 1 base from J, leaving 13 bases between. CDR1 is SGHRS, CDR2 YFSETQ, per germline. The CDR3 loop is CASSLGTTRTDTQYF. The CDR3 nucleotides are TGCGCCAGCAGCCTCGGGACAACGCGCACAGATACGCAGTATTTT. The full variable domain, rest sourced from reference TRBV5-1 and TRBJ2-3, is KAGVTQTPRYLIKTRGQQVTLSCSPISGHRSVSWYQQTPGQGLQFLFEYFSETQRNKGNFPGRFSGRQFSNSRSEMNVSTLELGDSALYLCASSLGTTRTDTQYFGPGTRLTVL.

Concerning this clone: Different DNA sequences within this sample yield the same CDR3. J is TRBJ2-3 and V is TRBV5-8, with unresolved D. Trimming took 1 base from V and 3 from J, leaving 0 bases between them. Per germline, CDR1 SGHTS and CDR2 YDEGEE. This CDR3 is built from 11 residues. The CDR3: CASSLTDTQYF. The CDR3 coding sequence is TGTGCCAGCAGCTTGACAGATACGCAGTATTTT.

This clone was seen just once. This chain joins TRBV25-1 and TRBJ2-3; D not resolved. CDR3 length: 13 amino acids. Germline CDR1 and CDR2: MGHDK and SYGVNS. The ends were cut back, 5 bases at V and 4 bases at J, with 10 bases in the middle. As DNA, the CDR3 is TGTGCCAGCAGTACACCCCCGCCAGATACGCAGTATTTT. It translates to CASSTPPPDTQYF.

This clone was detected only once. The chain links TRBV11-2 to TRBJ1-3; TRBD1 might be the D (6 bases). The CDR3 length is 15 residues. CDR1 is SGHAT and CDR2 is FQNNGV in the germline V gene. The V end was cut by 4 bases, the J end by 4 bases, with 14 bases between. The CDR3 reads CASSSGTGGGNTIYF. CDR3 in DNA: TGTGCCAGCAGCTCGGGGACCGGGGGCGGAAACACCATATATTTT.

The chain is built from TRBV5-4 and TRBJ2-1; D uncertain. Germline assignment: CDR1 SGHNT and CDR2 YYREEE (reference sequence). CDR3 length: 13 amino acids. The V end lost 0 bases, the J end lost 10 bases, and 11 bases lay between the germline ends. For the CDR3, the DNA is TGTGCCAGCAGCTTGGGGCCGTCAGAGGAGCAGTTCTTC. As protein: CASSLGPSEEQFF.

The V gene is TRBV7-9, the J gene TRBJ2-1; the D gene is possibly TRBD1 (5 bases). With 2 bases removed from V and 7 bases from J, the gap between germline ends came to 15 bases. The CDR3 covers 15 residues. From germline, CDR1 is SEHNR and CDR2 FQNEAQ (reference sequence). CDR3 DNA sequence: TGTGCCAGCAGCTTATTCCTAGGGGAAGTAAATGAGCAGTTCTTC. Amino acids: CASSLFLGEVNEQFF.

V usage is TRBV11-1 and J usage is TRBJ1-1; D is undetermined. Germline V CDR1 and CDR2: SGHAT, FQDESV (reference sequence). Trimming pared 4 bases from V and 1 base from J, leaving 16 bases between. This CDR3 spans 16 amino acids. Written as DNA, the CDR3 is TGTGCCAGCAGCTCAAGACGACGGGTGAGGAACACTGAAGCTTTCTTT. Translating it yields CASSSRRRVRNTEAFF. Combining the CDR3 with reference TRBV11-1 and TRBJ1-1 gives the whole variable domain EAEVAQSPRYKITEKSQAVAFWCDPISGHATLYWYRQILGQGPELLVQFQDESVVDDSQLPKDRFSAERLKGVDSTLKIQPAELGDSAMYLCASSSRRRVRNTEAFFGQGTRLTVV.

The chain employs TRBV2 and TRBJ2-2; D is unresolved. Germline CDR1 is SNHLY and CDR2 is FYNNEI. The V and J ends lost 7 bases and 7 bases respectively, with 13 bases between them. The CDR3 runs to 13 residues. The CDR3 region is CASTLGSGGELFF. The CDR3 nucleotides are TGTGCCAGCACTCTAGGGTCCGGCGGGGAGCTGTTTTTT.

The V and J genes are TRBV30 and TRBJ2-2; D remains ambiguous. Germline values: CDR1 GTSNPN, CDR2 SVGIG (reference sequence). The V gene lost 1 base and the J gene lost 7 bases, with 4 bases spanning the gap. The CDR3 length is 11 residues. The CDR3 loop reads CAWSGVGELFF. The DNA for the CDR3 is TGTGCCTGGAGTGGCGTCGGGGAGCTGTTTTTT.

The genes are TRBV5-1 and TRBJ2-1; 7 nucleotides agree with TRBD2. From germline, CDR1 is SGHRS and CDR2 YFSETQ. This CDR3 comprises 15 residues. Unmatched junction bases numbered 6, after V lost 3 bases and J lost 3 bases. The CDR3 region is CASSSAGDGYNEQFF. CDR3 nucleotide sequence: TGCGCCAGCAGCTCGGCGGGAGACGGCTACAATGAGCAGTTCTTC.

This clone was seen a single time. The chain uses TRBV7-2 and TRBJ2-1; 7 bases are a match to TRBD2. Losses at the gene ends were 1 base for V and 2 bases for J; bases not matched to a gene: 5. This CDR3 is built from 16 residues. CDR1 and CDR2 (germline): SGHTA, FQGNSA. The CDR3 region is CASSLGRGRAYNEQFF. CDR3 DNA: TGTGCCAGCAGCTTAGGGCGGGGGAGGGCCTACAATGAGCAGTTCTTC.

The genes are TRBV28 and TRBJ2-2, with D unresolved. V gave up 5 bases and J gave up 2 bases, with 6 bases separating them. There are 13 residues in the CDR3. Germline V gene lookup returns CDR1 MDHEN and CDR2 SYDVKM. The CDR3 nucleotides are TGTGCCAGCAGTCGTGTCAACACCGGGGAGCTGTTTTTT. It yields the protein CASSRVNTGELFF.

CDR3 in amino acids: CASRAPTGEKAFF. CDR3 DNA: TGTGCCAGCAGGGCACCTACAGGGGAAAAAGCTTTCTTT. This chain uses TRBV6-6 with TRBJ1-1, with TRBD1 identical over 7 bases. Germline assignment: CDR1 MNHNY and CDR2 SVGAGI (reference sequence). Trimming took 6 bases from V and 9 from J; bases not matched to a gene: 10. The CDR3 runs to 13 residues.

The rearrangement links TRBV7-8 to TRBJ1-1, with D unresolved. The CDR3 contains 12 residues. Germline V gene data show CDR1 as SGHVS and CDR2 as FQNEAQ. Trimming took 1 base from V and 11 from J, leaving 11 bases between them. The DNA for the CDR3 is TGTGCCAGCAGCTTAGTGGTTTTTAGGGCTTTCTTT. This encodes CASSLVVFRAFF.

The CDR3 loop is CASSFQEAMNTEAFF. In nucleotides, the CDR3 is TGTGCCAGCAGTTTCCAAGAGGCCATGAACACTGAAGCTTTCTTT. The V call is TRBV28, the J call TRBJ1-1; D remains ambiguous. Germline CDR1 and CDR2: MDHEN and SYDVKM. Trimming shortened V by 3 bases and J by 0 bases, and 11 bases separated the two germline ends. The CDR3 is 15 residues long. Looking up the rest from reference TRBV28 and TRBJ1-1 gives the full variable domain: DVKVTQSSRYLVKRTGEKVFLECVQDMDHENMFWYRQDPGLGLRLIYFSYDVKMKEKGDIPEGYSVSREKKERFSLILESASTNQTSMYLCASSFQEAMNTEAFFGQGTRLTVV.

The chain joins TRBV29-1 to TRBJ2-3, with 11 bases aligning to TRBD2. Germline V gene sequence: CDR1 SQVTM, CDR2 ANQGSEA. V lost 4 bases to trimming and J lost 0 bases; unmatched junction nucleotides: 6. The CDR3 extends over 16 amino acids. The CDR3, as DNA: TGCAGCGTTGCAAAGACTAGCGGGGCTAGCACAGATACGCAGTATTTT. It specifies CSVAKTSGASTDTQYF.

V is TRBV18 and J is TRBJ1-5; maybe TRBD1 (5 bases). Trimming removed 3 bases at V and 5 bases at J, with 11 bases between. CDR1 and CDR2 from the germline V gene are KGHSH and LQKENI. The CDR3 extends over 14 amino acids. The CDR3 loop is CASSPNRRDQPQHF. The CDR3 DNA reads as TGTGCCAGCTCACCTAATCGCAGGGATCAGCCCCAGCATTTT.

V and J are TRBV4-3 and TRBJ2-7; D may match TRBD1 or TRBD2 (5 bases each). Trimming stripped 4 bases from V and 0 bases from J, with 16 bases between. Germline V lookup: CDR1 LGHNA, CDR2 YSLEER. The CDR3 runs to 16 residues. CDR3 sequence reads: CASSPEWGPISYEQYF. In DNA form, the CDR3 reads TGCGCCAGCAGCCCTGAGTGGGGACCAATCTCCTACGAGCAGTACTTC.

This clone was seen a few times. Here the CDR3 reads CASSPLGLRTEAFF. As DNA, the CDR3 is TGTGCCAGCAGCCCCCTCGGACTACGCACTGAAGCTTTCTTT. The J gene is TRBJ1-1, the V gene TRBV7-2, with D unclear. Germline-derived CDR1 and CDR2 are SGHTA and FQGNSA. The CDR3 covers 14 residues. V shed 5 bases and J shed 4 bases, with 14 bases lying between them.

The chain couples TRBV5-4 to TRBJ2-7; D may be TRBD1 or TRBD2 (7 bases each). Trimming stripped 4 bases from V and 6 bases from J, with 20 bases between. Germline loops: CDR1 SGHNT, CDR2 YYREEE (reference sequence). The CDR3 sequence is 15 residues long. This chain's CDR3 is CASSLRPGGGLEQYF. The CDR3 nucleotides read TGTGCCAGCAGCCTGCGGCCAGGGGGAGGGCTCGAGCAGTACTTC.